This T cell receptor (beta chain) was retrieved from a study of shared clonotypes between healthy human individuals. Here immunoSEQ multiplex PCR was the method, and the copy in TCRdb shows in-frame clones only, minus some. The sample shows approximately 640,000 clones, about three quarters of them seen only once. Ten or more counts support this clone. Its antigen is not identified. V was pared by 5 bases and J by 0 bases, with 15 bases between. The CDR3 runs 17 residues. Germline loops: CDR1 SGHRS, CDR2 YFSETQ. Into CD45RA+ naive and CD45RA-negative memory subsets, the CD4+ cells were split. General study results and limits: The authors expected sequencing depth to affect clonotype sharing among donors. Between four donors, naive CD4 clonotypes were shared at a level of approximately 5%.

The sequence derives from a woman in her 30s in good health. V is TRBV5-1 and J is TRBJ2-6; weak D call: TRBD1 (5 bases). Sequencing was done on a sample of memory CD4+ T cells sorted from blood. Subset: CD45RA-negative fraction. The CDR3 nucleotides read TGCGCCAGCAGTCCTAGGGGCGATAGCTCTGGGGCCAACGTCCTGACTTTC. It is translated as CASSPRGDSSGANVLTF.